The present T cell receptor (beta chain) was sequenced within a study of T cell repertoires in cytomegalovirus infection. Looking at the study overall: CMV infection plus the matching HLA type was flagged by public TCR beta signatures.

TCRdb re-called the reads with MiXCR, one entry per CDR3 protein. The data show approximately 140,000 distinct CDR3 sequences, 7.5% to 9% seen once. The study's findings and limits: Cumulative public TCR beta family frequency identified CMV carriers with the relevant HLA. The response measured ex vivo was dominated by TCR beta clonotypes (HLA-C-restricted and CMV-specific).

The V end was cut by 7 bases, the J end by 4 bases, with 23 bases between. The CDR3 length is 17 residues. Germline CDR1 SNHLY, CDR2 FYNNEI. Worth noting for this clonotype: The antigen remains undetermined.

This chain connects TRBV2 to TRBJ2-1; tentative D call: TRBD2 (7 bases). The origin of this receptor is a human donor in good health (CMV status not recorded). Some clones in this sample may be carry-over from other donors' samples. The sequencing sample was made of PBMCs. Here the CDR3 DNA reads TGTGCCAGCACCCCCCTGGAGCCCGCGGGGGCGTACAATGAGCAGTTCTTC. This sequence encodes CASTPLEPAGAYNEQFF.